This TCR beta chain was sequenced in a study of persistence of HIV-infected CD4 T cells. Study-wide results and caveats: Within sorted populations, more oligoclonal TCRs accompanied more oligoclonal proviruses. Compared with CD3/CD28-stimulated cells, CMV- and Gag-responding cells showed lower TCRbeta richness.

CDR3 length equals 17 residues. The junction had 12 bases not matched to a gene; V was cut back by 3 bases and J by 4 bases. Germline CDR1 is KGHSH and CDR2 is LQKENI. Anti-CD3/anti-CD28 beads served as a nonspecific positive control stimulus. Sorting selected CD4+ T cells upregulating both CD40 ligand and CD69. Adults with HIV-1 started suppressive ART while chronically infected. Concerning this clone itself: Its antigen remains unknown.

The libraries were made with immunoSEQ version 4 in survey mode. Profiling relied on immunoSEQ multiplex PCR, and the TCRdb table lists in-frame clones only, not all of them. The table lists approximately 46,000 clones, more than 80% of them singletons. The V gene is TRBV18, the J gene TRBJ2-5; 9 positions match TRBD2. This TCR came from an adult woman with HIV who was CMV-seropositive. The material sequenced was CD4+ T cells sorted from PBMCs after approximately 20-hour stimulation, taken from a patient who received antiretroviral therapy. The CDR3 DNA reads TGTGCCAGCTCACCCGGGTTAGCGGGAGTTGGAGGAGAGACCCAGTACTTC. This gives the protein CASSPGLAGVGGETQYF.